Below are 7 T cell receptor beta chains sequenced from a single sample in a study of Tregs in tolerant kidney transplant recipients (dated by TCRdb to between 2018 and 2021). The method was the immunoSEQ multiplex PCR assay. TCRdb carries this immuneACCESS record with in-frame sequences only. Its versions omit some clonotypes, under half of them owing to an unresolved V gene in the studies checked, with the rest unexplained. The sample profile shows 90,000 to 130,000 clones; almost 90% of them were found once. Jointly, the top ten make up approximately 0.34% of the sample. The time point label, read with the paper, signifies: blood sample drawn before combined kidney and bone marrow transplant. Sequenced here: CD4+ T cells from blood, sampled before the transplant. The receptors shown here come from a human donor who received a combined kidney and bone marrow transplant.

Here the CDR3 reads CASSYHRGGETQYF. The CDR3 DNA reads as TGTGCCAGCAGTTACCACAGGGGAGGAGAGACCCAGTACTTC. The chain carries TRBV27 and TRBJ2-5, with D possibly matching TRBD1 (7 bases). The CDR3 has 14 residues. Germline CDR1 reads MNHEY; CDR2 reads SMNVEV (reference sequence). Trimming pared 4 bases from V and 4 bases from J, leaving 13 bases between.

This clone was seen only once. The chain combines TRBV6-5 with TRBJ1-4; 7 positions agree with TRBD1. Trimming took 10 bases from V and 2 from J; bases not matched to a gene: 10. Germline V gives CDR1 MNHEY, CDR2 SVGAGI. CDR3 size: 15 residues. CDR3 amino acids: CATRIRGRTNEKLFF. CDR3 DNA sequence: TGTGCCACCAGGATTAGGGGGCGTACTAATGAAAAACTGTTTTTT.

Comments on this clone: The CDR3 does not close with the conserved phenylalanine or tryptophan, likely indicating a read error. The DNA is omitted, as the CDR3 cannot be located on it reliably, and the CDR3 follows TCRdb's listing. The chain is built from TRBV10-3 and TRBJ1-3; no DNA check was done on the table's D call, TRBD1. The germline V gene has CDR1 ENHRY and CDR2 SYGVKD. The CDR3 length is 8 residues, termini included. This CDR3 reads CAIDRGRT.

This CDR3 reads CASSLGQGNEQFF. The CDR3 DNA is TGTGCCAGCAGCTTGGGACAGGGCAATGAGCAGTTCTTC. The genes are TRBV5-6 and TRBJ2-1; 7 nucleotides agree with TRBD1. The trim removed 0 bases at V and 6 bases at J, leaving 0 bases unmatched. Germline V gene sequence: CDR1 SGHDT, CDR2 YYEEEE. CDR3 size: 13 residues.

CDR3 sequence (DNA): TGTGCCAGCAGTGATTCTCGGGTCCACACAGATACGCAGTATTTT. Protein sequence: CASSDSRVHTDTQYF. The J gene is TRBJ2-3, the V gene TRBV6-1; D remains unclear. The CDR3 runs 15 residues. The ends were cut back, 3 bases at V and 2 bases at J, with 12 bases in the middle. Germline lookup yields CDR1 MNHNS and CDR2 SASEGT.

The chain is built from TRBV6-6 and TRBJ2-5; 8 positions agree with TRBD2. Germline V CDR1 and CDR2: MNHNY, SVGAGI (reference sequence). This CDR3 has 15 residues. Trimming removed 9 bases from V and 5 bases from J; junction bases left unmatched: 14. The CDR3 loop is CASIDRGGPGETQYF. The CDR3 DNA reads as TGTGCCAGTATAGATCGCGGGGGGCCGGGTGAGACCCAGTACTTC.

The chain couples TRBV7-9 to TRBJ1-2; no clear D. The ends were cut back, 1 base at V and 8 bases at J, with 11 bases in the middle. CDR3 length equals 13 residues. The germline gives CDR1 SEHNR, CDR2 FQNEAQ (reference sequence). The CDR3 sequence: CASSLDSRRGYTF. CDR3 coding DNA: TGTGCCAGCAGCTTAGATTCTCGGCGGGGCTACACCTTC.